A selection of T cell receptor beta chains follows, all from one sample in a study of glioma-infiltrating T cells after dendritic cell vaccination. Assay used: immunoSEQ multiplex PCR; TCRdb lists only in-frame clones, some missing. This table has approximately 93,000 clones, around 84% appearing once. Sequenced here: blood, sampled after dendritic cell vaccination. Receptors were obtained from a human donor with glioblastoma. The CDR3 runs from the conserved cysteine through the conserved F or W. A D gene is named only where the DNA matches it firmly. Some rows have no size entry. The others give once, few or many, or a class for an expanded clone.

V gene	clone size	D gene	J gene	CDR3 protein	CDR3 DNA
TRBV19	-	TRBD1	TRBJ1-5	CASSMGTGLNQPQHF	TGTGCCAGTAGCATGGGGACAGGTCTAAATCAGCCCCAGCATTTT
TRBV27	-	TRBD2	TRBJ2-2	CASWEGRGIGELFF	TGTGCCAGCTGGGAGGGGCGGGGCATCGGGGAGCTGTTTTTT
TRBV5-4	-	-	TRBJ1-1	CASSLVAGTEAFF	TGTGCCAGCAGCTTGGTCGCAGGCACTGAAGCTTTCTTT
TRBV6-5	-	TRBD1	TRBJ1-1	CASSLGDRTNTEAFF	TGTGCCAGCAGTTTGGGGGACAGAACGAACACTGAAGCTTTCTTT
TRBV7-2	-	TRBD1	TRBJ2-7	CASSSGGTGRRYEQYF	TGTGCCAGCAGCTCAGGGGGGACAGGCAGGCGCTACGAGCAGTACTTC
TRBV2	-	-	TRBJ1-1	CASSGLVGNTEAFF	TGTGCCAGCAGCGGACTTGTAGGGAACACTGAAGCTTTCTTT
TRBV19	few	TRBD2	TRBJ2-7	CASQWASGSYEQYF	TGTGCCAGCCAGTGGGCTAGCGGCTCCTACGAGCAGTACTTC
TRBV7-3	-	TRBD2	TRBJ2-5	CASSLGLAGQETQYF	TGTGCCAGCAGCTTGGGACTAGCGGGGCAAGAGACCCAGTACTTC
TRBV18	-	-	TRBJ2-5	CASSPSPTQETQYF	TGTGCCAGCTCACCGAGCCCCACCCAAGAGACCCAGTACTTC
TRBV5-1	-	-	TRBJ1-4	CASSPGRGTNEKLFF	TGCGCCAGCAGCCCGGGGCGGGGTACTAATGAAAAACTGTTTTTT
TRBV4-2	-	TRBD1	TRBJ2-1	CASSQAGTGLTIF	TGTGCCAGCAGCCAAGCCGGGACAGGTCTAACTATCTTC
TRBV7-9	-	TRBD1	TRBJ1-1	CASSLAGTGPLNTEAFF	TGTGCCAGCAGCTTAGCCGGGACAGGGCCCCTGAACACTGAAGCTTTCTTT
TRBV6-5	-	-	TRBJ2-5	CASSYAGFSVETQYF	TGTGCCAGCAGTTACGCGGGGTTTTCCGTAGAGACCCAGTACTTC
TRBV21-1	-	-	TRBJ2-7	CASSRGLAVPYEQYF	TGTGCCAGCAGCAGGGGACTAGCGGTTCCCTACGAGCAGTACTTC